This entry is about one T cell receptor beta chain. The sample is drawn from a study of blood T cell repertoires in COVID-19. Turning to the study itself: Sites in the United States, Italy and Spain provided acute and convalescent COVID-19 samples. Sources were T cells, B-cell-depleted T cells, or PBMCs; the material itself was cDNA or gDNA.

Under the authors' procedure: Reference gene primer amplification in the assay estimated nucleated cell counts. Assay used: immunoSEQ multiplex PCR; TCRdb lists only in-frame clones, some missing. The V and J calls and clone size come from that table; D and trimming were worked out from the DNA. The sample shows approximately 50,000 clones, approximately 85% of them seen only once. With 5 bases removed from V and 2 bases from J, the gap between germline ends came to 7 bases. The CDR3 length is 14 residues. From germline, CDR1 is MNHEY and CDR2 SVGAGI. Material for sequencing was peripheral blood. The clonotype was recovered from a woman older than 75 with acute or convalescent COVID-19. The V and J genes are TRBV6-5 and TRBJ2-6; D is ambiguous. CDR3 DNA: TGTGCCAGCAGTAGCCAGGCTGGGGCCAACGTCCTGACTTTC. Protein product: CASSSQAGANVLTF.